The 21 T cell receptor beta chains listed next were all sequenced from one sample in a study of molecular identifiers for immune sequencing clone quantification. TCRdb processed the PCR reads anew with MiXCR; each CDR3 protein has one entry. The sample lists 100,000 or so distinct CDR3 sequences, around 30% occurring once. Material: naive CD8+ T cells from blood, with Jurkat cell RNA spiked in. Subset denoted: FACS-sorted CD8+CD4-CCR7+CD45RA+ naive T cells. All receptors come from a human donor in good health. Some libraries in this study had Jurkat cell RNA spiked in.

The chain couples TRBV28 to TRBJ2-7; maybe TRBD2 (6 bases). Germline values: CDR1 MDHEN, CDR2 SYDVKM. V lost 1 base and J lost 7, with 14 bases in between. This CDR3 has 14 amino acids. This CDR3 reads CASSLFMGGQEQYF. As DNA, the CDR3 is TGTGCCAGCAGTTTATTTATGGGGGGTCAGGAGCAGTACTTC.

This chain links TRBV4-2 with TRBJ2-3; D may match TRBD1 or TRBD2 (5 bases each). There are 15 residues in the CDR3. CDR1 and CDR2 (germline): LGHNA, YNFKEQ. Trimming removed 1 base from V and 4 bases from J, with 12 bases in between. This CDR3 is CASSQVGTIPDTQYF. In nucleotides, the CDR3 is TGTGCCAGCAGCCAAGTAGGGACCATCCCAGATACGCAGTATTTT.

The gene calls are TRBV7-2 and TRBJ2-3, with 11 bases aligning to TRBD2. V lost 5 bases, J lost 2 bases, and 6 bases stayed unmatched. The CDR3 sequence is 16 residues long. Germline V gene data show CDR1 as SGHTA and CDR2 as FQGNSA. The CDR3 spells CASSQGLAAVTDTQYF. The DNA of the CDR3 is TGTGCCAGCAGCCAGGGACTAGCGGCAGTCACAGATACGCAGTATTTT.

This clonotype occurred a few times. Sequence at one end of the junction differs from germline and may be a read error. The CDR3 DNA reads TGTGCCAGTAGTCCAGCTGACCTAGAACTCGGCTACGAGCAGTGCTTC. It encodes CASSPADLELGYEQCF. This chain links TRBV19 with TRBJ2-7; D gene ambiguous. The CDR3 is 16 residues long. Germline CDR1 and CDR2: LNHDA and SQIVND (reference sequence). Drawing the rest from reference TRBV19 and TRBJ2-7, the complete variable domain is DGGITQSPKYLFRKEGQNVTLSCEQNLNHDAMYWYRQDPGQGLRLIYYSQIVNDFQKGDIAEGYSVSREKKESFPLTVTSAQKNPTAFYLCASSPADLELGYEQCFGPGTRLTVT.

This clonotype was counted many times. The chain uses TRBV28 and TRBJ2-5; TRBD1 matches 10 bases. The V gene end was trimmed by 6 bases and the J gene end by 3 bases; junction bases not matched to a gene: 10. CDR3 size: 16 residues. Germline V gene lookup returns CDR1 MDHEN and CDR2 SYDVKM. The CDR3 sequence: CASRPLTGGGEETQYF. The CDR3 nucleotides are TGTGCCAGCAGGCCATTGACAGGGGGCGGAGAAGAGACCCAGTACTTC.

The CDR3 reads CASRWAVDLNTEAFF. In DNA, the CDR3 is TGTGCCAGTAGATGGGCAGTCGATTTGAACACTGAAGCTTTCTTT. The rearrangement links TRBV19 to TRBJ1-1; D gene ambiguous. V dropped 6 bases and J dropped 0 bases, with 14 bases sitting between them. This CDR3 region has 15 residues. CDR1 is LNHDA, CDR2 SQIVND, per germline (reference sequence).

The genes are TRBV28 and TRBJ2-3, with 7 bases lining up with TRBD2. The CDR3 totals 20 residues. V was pared by 1 base and J by 5 bases, with 21 bases of the junction left unmatched. Germline V gene sequence: CDR1 MDHEN, CDR2 SYDVKM. CDR3 amino acids: CASSLYSGLSTKRDRDTQYF. DNA of the CDR3: TGTGCCAGCAGTTTATATAGCGGGTTGTCCACGAAGCGTGACAGAGATACGCAGTATTTT.

Details on this clonotype: The final CDR3 position lacks the conserved phenylalanine or tryptophan, pointing to a likely read error. This sequence joins TRBV20-1 and TRBJ2-7; tentatively, D is TRBD1 or TRBD2 (6 bases each). Germline CDR1 is DFQATT and CDR2 is SNEGSKA (reference sequence). The CDR3 is 13 residues long. Here the CDR3 reads CSARWGAPYVQYY. DNA for the CDR3: TGCAGTGCTAGATGGGGGGCTCCCTACGTGCAGTACTAC.

The CDR3 region has the DNA TGTGCCATCACAATTATTAGCGGCGAGAAGTACGAGCAGTACTTC. This codes for CAITIISGEKYEQYF. This chain connects TRBV10-3 to TRBJ2-7; weak D call: TRBD2 (6 bases). The CDR3 is 15 amino acids. In germline, CDR1 is ENHRY, CDR2 SYGVKD. The germline V and J ends were trimmed by 7 bases and 4 bases, with 20 bases remaining between them.

V and J are TRBV27 and TRBJ1-1; no firm D call. Germline CDR1 MNHEY, CDR2 SMNVEV (reference sequence). The CDR3 contains 12 residues. Trimming shortened V by 3 bases and J by 6 bases, and 8 bases separated the two germline ends. The CDR3 protein is CASSFTGSEAFF. The CDR3 nucleotides are TGTGCCAGCAGTTTCACCGGATCTGAAGCTTTCTTT.

This clonotype was seen only a few times. This chain joins TRBV20-1 and TRBJ2-1; D possibly corresponds to TRBD2 (6 bases). This CDR3 region has 15 residues. With 5 bases removed from V and 6 bases from J, the gap between germline ends came to 20 bases. Germline V CDR1 and CDR2: DFQATT, SNEGSKA (reference sequence). The CDR3 is CSAPTSRESSNEQFF. CDR3 bases: TGCAGTGCTCCTACTAGCCGGGAATCTAGCAATGAGCAGTTCTTC.

This clonotype occurred a few times. CDR3 in amino acids: CASSFDSYSSTDTQYF. The CDR3 DNA follows: TGTGCCAGCAGTTTCGACAGCTACTCTAGCACAGATACGCAGTATTTT. V and J are TRBV12-3 or TRBV12-4 and TRBJ2-3; tentatively, D is TRBD1 (5 bases). CDR3 size: 16 residues. Between the trimmed V and J ends, which lost 3 bases and 0 bases, there was a span of 13 bases.

As for this clonotype: One junction end disagrees with the germline gene, perhaps due to a read error. The rearrangement joins TRBV19 to TRBJ1-1; no clear D gene. This CDR3 contains 13 residues. Germline CDR1 and CDR2: LNHDA and SQIVND (reference sequence). DNA of the CDR3: TGTGCCAGTAGTAAAGTAGAGAACACTGATGCTTTCTTT. It specifies CASSKVENTDAFF.

This clonotype was counted a few times. J is TRBJ2-3 and V is TRBV28; D uncertain. The germline CDR1 and CDR2 sequences are MDHEN and SYDVKM. V lost 8 bases and J 0 bases, leaving 18 bases between the germline ends. The CDR3 totals 16 residues. For the CDR3, the DNA is TGTGCCAGCTTTCCCGGCCGAAACCCTAGCACAGATACGCAGTATTTT. This gives the protein CASFPGRNPSTDTQYF. Drawing the rest from reference TRBV28 and TRBJ2-3, the complete variable domain is DVKVTQSSRYLVKRTGEKVFLECVQDMDHENMFWYRQDPGLGLRLIYFSYDVKMKEKGDIPEGYSVSREKKERFSLILESASTNQTSMYLCASFPGRNPSTDTQYFGPGTRLTVL.

About this clonotype itself: At one boundary the junction diverges from the germline segment, which might be a read error. The chain combines TRBV7-9 with TRBJ2-7; 7 bases fit TRBD1. CDR3 size: 14 residues. The V gene's germline CDR1 is SEHNR and CDR2 FQNEAQ (reference sequence). The CDR3: CASSLPGQLPEQYF. Here the CDR3 DNA reads TGTGCTAGCAGCTTACCGGGACAGTTGCCCGAGCAGTACTTC.

This clonotype was observed a few times. The chain uses TRBV7-8 and TRBJ2-3; 14 bases fit TRBD2. Germline CDR1 is SGHVS and CDR2 is FQNEAQ. CDR3 length: 15 residues. Trimming took 7 bases from V and 5 from J; bases not matched to a gene: 5. For the CDR3, the DNA is TGTGCCAGCACGGGACTAGCGGGAGTGGGAGATACGCAGTATTTT. It is translated as CASTGLAGVGDTQYF. The whole variable domain, filled in from reference TRBV7-8 and TRBJ2-3, reads GAGVSQSPRYKVAKRGQDVALRCDPISGHVSLFWYQQALGQGPEFLTYFQNEAQLDKSGLPSDRFFAERPEGSVSTLKIQRTQQEDSAVYLCASTGLAGVGDTQYFGPGTRLTVL.

Concerning this clonotype itself: A much larger clone is a single base away; this may be a read error. CDR3 coding DNA: TGTGCCAGCAGCTTAGCAGGGGCTCATCAGCCCCAGCATTTT. As protein: CASSLAGAHQPQHF. The gene calls are TRBV7-9 and TRBJ1-5; D perhaps matches TRBD1 (5 bases). CDR1 SEHNR and CDR2 FQNEAQ come from the germline V gene (reference sequence). The CDR3 runs to 14 residues. Trimming pared 0 bases from V and 5 bases from J, leaving 8 bases between.

The sample holds many counts of this clonotype. The chain couples TRBV28 to TRBJ2-3; D gene uncertain. With 3 bases removed from V and 2 bases from J, the gap between germline ends came to 9 bases. This CDR3 is built from 14 residues. In germline, CDR1 is MDHEN, CDR2 SYDVKM. The DNA for the CDR3 is TGTGCCAGCAGTTTCGACCCCTACACAGATACGCAGTATTTT. Encoded protein: CASSFDPYTDTQYF.

This clonotype was seen repeatedly, ten times or more. The CDR3 loop reads CASRPRLLSNQPQHF. CDR3 nucleotide sequence: TGTGCCAGCAGACCCAGGTTACTTAGCAATCAGCCCCAGCATTTT. The chain joins TRBV6-5 to TRBJ1-5; the D is unclear. This CDR3 spans 15 amino acids. Trimming removed 6 bases from V and 0 bases from J, with 12 bases in between. In germline, CDR1 is MNHEY, CDR2 SVGAGI.

This clonotype has ten or more counts. This chain joins TRBV4-2 and TRBJ1-4; TRBD1 aligns across 7 bases. Germline V gene data show CDR1 as LGHNA and CDR2 as YNFKEQ. J gave up 7 bases and V 4 bases, and 6 bases lay outside the gene matches. This CDR3 has 14 residues. The CDR3 DNA is TGTGCCAGCAGCCCGACAGGGACCGGTGAAAAACTGTTTTTT. It specifies CASSPTGTGEKLFF.

This clonotype was seen a handful of times. The chain carries TRBV28 and TRBJ1-1; tentative D call: TRBD1 (6 bases). In germline, CDR1 is MDHEN, CDR2 SYDVKM. Trimming pared 4 bases from V and 5 bases from J, leaving 17 bases between. The CDR3 contains 15 residues. CDR3 nucleotides: TGTGCCAGCAGTTCGTACAGGGTGGTGGATACTGAAGCTTTCTTT. Translated, it gives CASSSYRVVDTEAFF.